This T cell receptor (beta chain) was sequenced for a study of Ad26.COV2.S vaccination and SARS-CoV-2 variants. This CDR3 region has 11 residues. With 6 bases removed from V and 8 bases from J, the gap between germline ends came to 11 bases. Germline CDR1 and CDR2: KGHSH and LQKENI. Treatment in this sample: roughly 18 received Ad26.COV2.S at low or high dose, single or two shots; about 5 received placebo; per-sample allocation not given. Sampling was done on day 63 after the first vaccine or placebo injection. Libraries were prepared by immunoSEQ multiplex PCR; TCRdb keeps only in-frame clonotypes and omits some of them. Of roughly 680,000 clones listed, around 92% are singletons.

V usage is TRBV18 and J usage is TRBJ2-7; no clear D gene. The sequencing here drew on peripheral blood, taken in a trial of Ad26.COV2.S vaccine versus placebo. This receptor was identified in a person aged 18-60 years who received the Ad26.COV2.S COVID-19 vaccine or a placebo. The CDR3 DNA follows: TGTGCCAGCTCCCCCAAGGAAAAGCAGTACTTC. It is translated as CASSPKEKQYF. Filled out from reference TRBV18 and TRBJ2-7, the complete variable domain reads NAGVMQNPRHLVRRRGQEARLRCSPMKGHSHVYWYRQLPEEGLKFMVYLQKENIIDESGMPKERFSAEFPKEGPSILRIQQVVRGDSAAYFCASSPKEKQYFGPGTRLTVT.